The entry below describes one T cell receptor beta chain. The sample belongs to a study of OX40 agonist ivuxolimab in advanced cancers. Trimming took 0 bases from V and 4 from J; bases not matched to a gene: 6. Germline CDR1 is SGHDT and CDR2 is YYEEEE. This CDR3 contains 15 residues. The protocol was immunoSEQ multiplex PCR, while the TCRdb copy is restricted to in-frame clones and leaves out a portion. The repertoire holds about 71,000 clones, about 91% seen once, with roughly 15% in the top ten. The sequence was collected from an adult with an advanced solid tumor such as melanoma, head and neck, liver or kidney cancer. The specimen comprised CD4+ or CD8+ T cells sorted from blood, sampled in a trial of the OX40 agonist ivuxolimab. The chain uses TRBV5-6 and TRBJ2-7; TRBD1 aligns across 8 bases. The CDR3 DNA sequence: TGTGCCAGCAGCTTGGGACAGGGGCCTGGATACGAGCAGTACTTC. This codes for CASSLGQGPGYEQYF.